The entry below gives a single TCR beta chain sequence along with its context. The record originates from a study of blood T cell repertoires in COVID-19. Whole-study context: Acute and convalescent COVID-19 samples came from the United States, Italy and Spain. PBMCs, B-cell-depleted T cells, or T cells were the source of the cDNA or gDNA that made up the material.

CDR1 is LGHDT, CDR2 YNNKEL, per germline (reference sequence). This CDR3 comprises 13 residues. Between the trimmed V and J ends, which lost 4 bases and 8 bases, there was a span of 11 bases. Methods used by the authors: Estimated nucleated cell counts came from reference gene primer amplification. Clones were read by immunoSEQ multiplex PCR, and TCRdb kept only the in-frame ones, dropping some. V, J and clone size reflect that table, while D and trimming were determined from the DNA. The data show 50,000 to 60,000 clones, 89% seen once. Specimen: peripheral blood. The J gene is TRBJ1-4, the V gene TRBV3-1 (or the pseudogene TRBV3-2); no reliable D call. The TCR comes from a man in his 60s with acute or convalescent COVID-19. CDR3 in amino acids: CASSRDRVEKLFF. The DNA of the CDR3 is TGTGCCAGCAGCCGTGACCGGGTAGAAAAACTGTTTTTT.